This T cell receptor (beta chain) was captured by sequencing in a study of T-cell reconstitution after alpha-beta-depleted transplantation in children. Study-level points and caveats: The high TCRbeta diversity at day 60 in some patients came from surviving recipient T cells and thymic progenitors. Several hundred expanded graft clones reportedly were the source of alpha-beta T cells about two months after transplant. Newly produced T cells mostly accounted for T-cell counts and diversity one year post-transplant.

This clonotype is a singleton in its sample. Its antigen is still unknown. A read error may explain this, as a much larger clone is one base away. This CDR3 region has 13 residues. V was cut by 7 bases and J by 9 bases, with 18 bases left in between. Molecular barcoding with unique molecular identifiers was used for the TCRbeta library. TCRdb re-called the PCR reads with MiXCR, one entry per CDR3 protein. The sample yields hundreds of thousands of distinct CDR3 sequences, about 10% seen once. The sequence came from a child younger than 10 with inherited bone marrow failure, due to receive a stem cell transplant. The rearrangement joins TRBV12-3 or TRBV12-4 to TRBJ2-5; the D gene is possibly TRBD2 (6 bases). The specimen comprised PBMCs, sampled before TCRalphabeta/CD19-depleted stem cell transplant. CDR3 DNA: TGTGCCAGCATGCTAGCGCCTCGGGAGTCCCAGTACTTC. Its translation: CASMLAPRESQYF.